These T cell receptor beta chains were read from a single sample in a study of T cell responses to AZD1222 COVID-19 vaccine. This table comes from immunoSEQ multiplex PCR, and its TCRdb copy is limited to in-frame clones, with some not included. The table lists under 200,000 clones, approximately 90% of them singletons. The input for sequencing was peripheral blood, taken 28 days after the second dose of the MenACWY control vaccine. These receptors were collected from an adult who received the MenACWY meningococcal vaccine as a control. The CDR3 runs from the conserved cysteine through the conserved F or W.

16	TRBJ1-4	TRBV4-2	CASSQGGEVFLPGLFF
13	TRBJ1-2	TRBV27	CASSSTHNYGYTF
15	TRBJ2-7	TRBV7-3	CASSLKLAGVHEQYF
11	TRBJ2-1	TRBV27	CASRQVNEQFF
14	TRBJ1-5	TRBV6-2/TRBV6-3	CASSYLDGRQPQHF
13	TRBJ1-1	TRBV29-1	CSVRGQSDTEAFF
16	TRBJ2-7	TRBV11-2	CASSLDQGQVSYEQYF
13	TRBJ1-2	TRBV30	CAWSRGTNYGYTF
15	TRBJ1-1	TRBV2	CASSDQGRANTEAFF
16	TRBJ2-3	TRBV10-3	CAISETSGRGTDTQYF
16	TRBJ1-3	TRBV7-6	CASSLSGGSSGNTIYF
14	TRBJ1-1	TRBV30	CAWSWGNEDTEAFF
13	TRBJ1-1	TRBV12-3/TRBV12-4	CASSGGANTEAFF
18	TRBJ2-3	TRBV15	CATSRHRTSGSSTDTQYF
13	TRBJ2-1	TRBV2	CASSEPRVGEQFF
15	TRBJ1-5	TRBV5-4	CASSFRIGGNQPQHF
14	TRBJ2-3	TRBV11-2	CASSLRGSGDTQYF